This paragraph covers one T cell receptor (beta chain) sequence. This clone was detected only once. The antigen this receptor binds is unknown. Within one base of it there is no much larger clone, and no base qualities were kept. The germline V gene supplies CDR1 MDHEN and CDR2 SYDVKM. V lost 2 bases and J lost 0 bases, and the count of bases not matched to a germline gene is 4. The CDR3 numbers 15 residues from cysteine through phenylalanine. Just CDR3 DNA is preserved here, 45 bases in frame from base 1. Library method: the immunoSEQ multiplex PCR assay. A mixture of 60 forward primers for TCR Vbeta segments and 13 reverse primers for TCR Jbeta segments was used in the multiplex PCR. The CDR3 region of rearranged TCR beta genes was amplified from genomic DNA with a multiplex PCR assay. On the Illumina HiSeq System, the amplified TCR beta libraries were sequenced as 87-base-pair reads. The authors' analysis ran thus. Across the 670 or so repertoires, a later analysis counted tens of millions of unique TCR beta chains, approximately 10 million of which were shared by at least two donors. Raw reads were error-corrected and collapsed into unique sequences by a nearest-neighbor algorithm in which closely related sequences were merged to remove PCR and sequencing errors. Alignment of CDR3 sequences to IMGT reference sequences was used to assign V, D and J gene segments. For a sequence to be retained, a match of at least six nucleotides to both a V gene segment and a J gene segment was required. A rearrangement counted as productive if the CDR3 had no stop codons and remained in frame with V and J, and every other rearrangement counted as non-productive. CDR3 was defined according to IMGT convention as the region running from the second conserved V-encoded cysteine to the conserved J-encoded phenylalanine. Sequences without an unambiguous match to a single V gene segment were excluded from the earlier analysis of a few hundred of the donors. An earlier analysis of about 590 of the donors classified V segments as functional when productive rearrangements were above 56.7% and as segregating when the standard deviation between donors was above 5%. A statistical classification framework was built to diagnose cytomegalovirus status from the catalog of TCR beta chain sequences. In a later analysis, TCR nucleotide sequences were compared against IMGT/GENE-DB human TR gene sequences so that V and J genes could be assigned. The TCRdist pipeline was used in a later analysis to assign CDR3 sequences and most-parsimonious VDJ recombination scenarios. In a later analysis, each TCR beta chain was defined by its CDR3 amino acid sequence together with its V-gene family, and reads without a unique V-gene family were excluded. As a way to deal with suspected cross-contamination and a sequencing artifact, a later analysis dropped 450 to 600 nucleotide sequences that were highly shared and had low generation probability. In a later analysis, a clonal expansion index for each public chain was calculated from normalized within-repertoire ranks of inferred template counts. In a later analysis, generation probabilities were computed using a VDJ recombination model fitted to out-of-frame rearrangements, and the results were checked against IGoR. Hypergeometric tests were used in a later analysis to score TCR-TCR, TCR-HLA and TCR-CMV co-occurrence, with a repertoire-size bias correction applied to the TCR pairs. In a later analysis, false discovery rates were estimated by permuting HLA or CMV assignments 20 times. In a later analysis, co-occurring TCRs were grouped with DBSCAN, and TCRdist sequence similarity was added when clustering was performed within HLA-allele-positive subsets. For co-occurrence clustering, repertoires with fewer than 30,000 or more than 120,000 public chains were excluded, along with a handful of repertoires with anomalous nucleotide sharing. Here the immuneACCESS table is served through TCRdb, limited to in-frame sequences with V and J called. Missing clones are a known gap in these copies; in checked studies unresolved V genes cover under half, and the rest lacks a known reason. V and J calls and clone size are given by that table; D and trimming were obtained from the DNA. Recorded for this sample are 75,000 or so clones; about 74% of them occurred a single time. In total, the top ten clones hold roughly 20% of the sample.

The cohort consisted of 600 or so healthy bone marrow donors. All cohort members were sampled while nominally healthy, although unrecorded immune exposures were likely present. The donor tested CMV seropositive, placing the donor among the 290 or so seropositive members of the cohort. Each donor provided a peripheral blood sample, and peripheral blood mononuclear cells were used for TCR beta sequencing. The Qiagen DNeasy Blood Extraction Kit was used to extract genomic DNA from the blood cell samples. The data belong to a study of cytomegalovirus exposure and HLA in healthy donors (dated by TCRdb to about 2017). Background for the entire study: According to an earlier analysis of a few hundred of the donors, about 179 million T cells yielded 90 million to 140 million unique TCR beta sequences and 276 Gb of sequence data. Approximately 300 gigabases of sequencing data and approximately 93 million unique TCR sequences were included in an early release covering about 700 HLA-typed donors. Among the roughly 400 genotyped donors, 75% to 90% belonged to the genetic ancestry cluster associated with self-reported Caucasian donors. The study aimed to test whether cataloging public T cell receptors could reveal signatures of past pathogen exposure. The study used immunosequencing to profile the T cell repertoires of 670 or so subjects and linked those repertoires to cytomegalovirus serostatus. A separate validation cohort of roughly 130 different subjects was used in addition to the 666-subject first cohort. The study combined high-throughput TCR immunosequencing, statistical association of individual TCRs with disease status, and machine learning to predict cytomegalovirus infection status. To study patterns of TCR occurrence, a later analysis re-analyzed previously published TCR beta repertoires from 700 or so donors and added high-resolution HLA genotyping. In the later analysis, no new phenotypic data were used to find candidate immune exposures; instead, reliance was placed on TCR beta sequences and their occurrence across donors. An earlier analysis of around 640 of the donors used high-throughput TCR beta sequencing to judge whether each TCR beta V gene segment behaved as functional or pseudogenic. Alongside the repertoire data, information on donor age, sex, ethnicity and CMV serostatus was compiled. Genome-wide SNP genotypes for about 60% of the roughly 670 donors were used in a later genetic analysis, which treated that subset as a discovery cohort. All discovery cohort repertoires had been generated on a single sequencing platform. Class I and class II HLA loci were covered by the typing at four-digit resolution. Typing coverage varied by locus: roughly 629-640 donors for A, B, C, DRB1 and DQB1; about 520 for DQA1; over 600 for DPA1; fewer than 480 for DPB1. Four or five DR-DQ haplotypes were handled as single units for association and clustering, since linkage in the cohort was strong. Among 300 to 500 genotyped donors of the cohort, an average of about 240,000 unique TCR beta nucleotide sequences was sequenced per donor, of which about 19% were non-productive.

The paper as a whole reports these results and caveats: Some IMGT-functional V segments, including TRBV6-2 and TRBV6-3, could not be told apart with the 87-base-pair reads, so those segments were excluded. Correlated functional status among segregating V segments might be attributable to linkage disequilibrium, but an unknown experimental factor could not be ruled out. A few of the identified cytomegalovirus-associated TCR beta chains were confirmed in vitro to be specific for cytomegalovirus antigens. An association between a missense DCLRE1C variant and V-gene and J-gene trimming of TCR beta chains was found in a later genetic analysis and replicated in an independent cohort. The authors suggested that the approach could potentially be generalized to other disease states and immunological phenotypes. Presence/absence analyses assumed roughly uniform sequencing depth across donors, an assumption that may not hold. A later analysis found that TCR association rates varied across HLA loci, with DRB1 alleles showing the most associated TCRs and HLA-C alleles the fewest. In an earlier analysis of around 600 of the donors, most TCR beta V segments appeared in productive rearrangements about 87% or about 30% of the time, broadly matching IMGT annotations. Because counts were too low, seventeen rarely observed V segments, including chromosome 9 orphons, were left out of the earlier analysis of some 640 of the donors. A further reported finding was that TCR beta sequences accurately predicted the HLA-A and HLA-B alleles for most subjects in the first cohort. For the cohort, immune exposure information was limited to CMV serostatus. A later analysis reported that several top co-occurrence clusters appeared linked to parvovirus B19, influenza, CMV and Epstein-Barr virus. A cluster of highly shared sequence variants was judged likely to be a technical artifact of the sequencing pipeline. HLA typing was unavailable for some donors at each locus, so association tests used only the typed subset. Most CMV-associated TCR beta chains appeared to be HLA-restricted in a later analysis, and the HLA associations seemed to be driven largely by CMV exposure. The classifier was reported to diagnose cytomegalovirus status with high specificity and sensitivity in both the original and validation cohorts. This cohort had only TCR beta chains sequenced, and the lack of alpha or paired-chain data limited which features could be detected. A later analysis found that HLA-associated TCR beta chains were more clonally expanded and had lower generation probabilities than equally common non-associated chains. Compared with the roughly 600-donor mean, donors in an Asian-associated ancestry cluster had fewer N-insertions in productive TCRs, according to a later genetic analysis. The study gave a list of about 150 TCR beta chains associated with cytomegalovirus. Most TCR sequences were seen in very few donors, while some public TCRs were found in many individuals. Assigning TCR associations to individual alleles was difficult when HLA alleles, especially DR and DQ, strongly co-occurred. A later analysis associated about 17,000 TCR beta sequences with specific HLA alleles at a false discovery rate of 0.05.

The specimen sequenced was PBMCs. The clonotype was recovered from a woman between 25 and 40 years old in good health and CMV-seropositive. This sequence uses TRBV28 and TRBJ2-7; 7 middle bases align to TRBD2. The CDR3 region: CASSLQSGASYEQYF. Read as DNA, the sequence is TGTGCCAGCAGTTTACAGAGCGGGGCCTCCTACGAGCAGTACTTC.